What follows is one T cell receptor beta chain and its context. This CDR3 contains 16 residues. Trimming pared 2 bases from V and 2 bases from J, leaving 15 bases between. In germline, CDR1 is LGHDT, CDR2 YNNKEL (reference sequence). The sample originates from a study of blood T cell repertoires in COVID-19. Study as a whole: Samples of COVID-19 (acute and convalescent) were obtained from the United States, Italy and Spain. T cells, B-cell-depleted T cells, or PBMCs supplied cDNA or gDNA.

Clones were read by immunoSEQ multiplex PCR, and TCRdb kept only the in-frame ones, dropping some. The sample has 150,000 to 160,000 clones, around 80% seen once. The receptor was isolated from a man aged 60 to 69 with acute or convalescent COVID-19. Sequences were obtained from peripheral blood. The chain joins TRBV3-1 (or the pseudogene TRBV3-2) to TRBJ1-2, with D uncertain. This CDR3 reads CASSQSRLVENYGYTF. As DNA, the CDR3 is TGTGCCAGCAGCCAATCGCGGCTCGTGGAGAACTATGGCTACACCTTC.